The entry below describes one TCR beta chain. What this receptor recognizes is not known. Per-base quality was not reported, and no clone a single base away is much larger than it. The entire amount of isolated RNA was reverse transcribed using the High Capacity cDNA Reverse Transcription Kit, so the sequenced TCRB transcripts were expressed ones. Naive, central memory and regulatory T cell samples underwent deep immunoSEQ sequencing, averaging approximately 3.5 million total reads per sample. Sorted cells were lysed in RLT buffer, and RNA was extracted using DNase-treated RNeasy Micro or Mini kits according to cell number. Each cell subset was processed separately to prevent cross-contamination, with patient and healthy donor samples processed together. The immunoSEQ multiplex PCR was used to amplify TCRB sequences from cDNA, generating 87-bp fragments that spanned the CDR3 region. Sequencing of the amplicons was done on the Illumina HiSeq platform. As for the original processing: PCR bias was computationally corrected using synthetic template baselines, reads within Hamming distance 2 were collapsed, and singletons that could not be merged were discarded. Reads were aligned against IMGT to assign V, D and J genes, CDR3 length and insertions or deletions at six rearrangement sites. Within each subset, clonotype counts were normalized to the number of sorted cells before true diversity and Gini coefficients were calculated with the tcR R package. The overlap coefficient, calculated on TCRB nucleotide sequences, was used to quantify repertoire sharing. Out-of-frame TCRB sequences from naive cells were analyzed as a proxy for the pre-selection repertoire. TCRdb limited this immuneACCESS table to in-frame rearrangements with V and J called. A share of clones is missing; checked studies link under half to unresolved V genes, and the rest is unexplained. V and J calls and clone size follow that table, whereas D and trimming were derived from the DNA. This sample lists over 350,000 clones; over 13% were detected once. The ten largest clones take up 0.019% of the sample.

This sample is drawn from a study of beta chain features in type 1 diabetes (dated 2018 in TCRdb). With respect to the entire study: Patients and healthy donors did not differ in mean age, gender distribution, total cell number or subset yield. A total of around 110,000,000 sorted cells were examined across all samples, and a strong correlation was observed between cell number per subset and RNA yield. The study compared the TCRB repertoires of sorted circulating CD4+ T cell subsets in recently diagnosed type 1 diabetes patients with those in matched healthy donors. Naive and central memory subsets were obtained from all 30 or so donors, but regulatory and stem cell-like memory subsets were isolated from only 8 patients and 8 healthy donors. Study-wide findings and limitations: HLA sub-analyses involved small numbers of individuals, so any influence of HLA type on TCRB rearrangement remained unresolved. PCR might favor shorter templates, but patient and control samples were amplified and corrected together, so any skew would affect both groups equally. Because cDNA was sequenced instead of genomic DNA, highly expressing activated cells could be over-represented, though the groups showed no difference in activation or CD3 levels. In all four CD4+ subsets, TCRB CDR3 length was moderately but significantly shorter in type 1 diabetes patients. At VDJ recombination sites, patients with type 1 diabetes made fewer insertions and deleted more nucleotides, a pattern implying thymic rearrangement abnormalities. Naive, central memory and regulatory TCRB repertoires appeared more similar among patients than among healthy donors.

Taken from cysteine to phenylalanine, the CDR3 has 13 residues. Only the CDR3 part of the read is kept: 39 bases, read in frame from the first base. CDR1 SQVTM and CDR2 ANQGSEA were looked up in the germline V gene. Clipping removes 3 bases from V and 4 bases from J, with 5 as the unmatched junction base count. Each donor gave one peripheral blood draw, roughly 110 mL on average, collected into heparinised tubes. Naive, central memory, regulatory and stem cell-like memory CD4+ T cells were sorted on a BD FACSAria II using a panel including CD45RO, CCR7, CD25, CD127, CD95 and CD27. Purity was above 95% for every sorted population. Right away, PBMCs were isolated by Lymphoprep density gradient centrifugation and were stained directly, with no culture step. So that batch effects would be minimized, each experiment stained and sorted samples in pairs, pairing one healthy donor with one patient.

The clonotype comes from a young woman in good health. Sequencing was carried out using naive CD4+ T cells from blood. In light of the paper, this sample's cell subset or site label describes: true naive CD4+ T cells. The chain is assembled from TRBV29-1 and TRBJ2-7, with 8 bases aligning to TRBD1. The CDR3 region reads CSVDLGQGYEQYF. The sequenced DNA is TGCAGCGTTGATTTAGGACAGGGTTACGAGCAGTACTTC.